This TCR beta chain was recorded in a study of blood T cells in healthy people across ages. In the case of this clonotype: The antigen is undetermined.

V lost 1 base, J lost 5 bases, and 11 bases lay in between. Germline V gene sequence: CDR1 SEHNR, CDR2 FQNEAQ (reference sequence). This CDR3 contains 14 residues. Whole-study findings and limits: Aged donors had fewer naive CD4+ cells and lower diversity than long-lived donors.

Alongside a J-beta primer mix, a sample-barcoded 5' primer served in a second PCR lasting roughly 6 to 12 cycles. A single record per CDR3 protein comes from TCRdb applying MiXCR to the 5' RACE reads. This sample has roughly 1,800,000 distinct CDR3 sequences, with 49% found just once. The TCR comes from a woman between 40 and 50 years old in good health. The gene calls are TRBV7-9 and TRBJ2-5, with unresolved D. Sample: blood. The CDR3 spells CASSLGLSVETQYF. The CDR3 region has the DNA TGTGCCAGCAGCTTAGGCCTTTCGGTGGAGACCCAGTACTTC. The whole variable domain, filled in from reference TRBV7-9 and TRBJ2-5, reads DTGVSQNPRHKITKRGQNVTFRCDPISEHNRLYWYRQTLGQGPEFLTYFQNEAQLEKSRLLSDRFSAERPKGSFSTLEIQRTEQGDSAMYLCASSLGLSVETQYFGPGTRLLVL.